These 8 T cell receptor beta chains were sequenced from one sample in a study of T cell repertoires in cytomegalovirus infection. TCRdb reprocessed the reads via MiXCR and lists one record per CDR3 protein. The sample records under 200,000 distinct CDR3 sequences, about 15% being singletons. Material for sequencing was CD8+ T cells from PBMCs. These receptors originate from a human donor in good health (CMV status not recorded). Some clones in this sample may be carry-over from other donors' samples.

V and J are TRBV20-1 and TRBJ2-7; 9 nucleotides match TRBD1. The CDR3 consists of 15 residues. V was clipped by 3 bases and J by 2 bases; unmatched bases: 8. CDR1 is DFQATT and CDR2 is SNEGSKA in the germline V gene (reference sequence). CDR3 DNA sequence: TGCAGTGCTAGGCGCCCGGGACAGGGAGCCTACGAGCAGTACTTC. It translates to CSARRPGQGAYEQYF.

This clonotype was recorded a few times. The chain employs TRBV14 and TRBJ2-7; D gene unclear. Trimming shortened V by 3 bases and J by 3 bases, and 6 bases separated the two germline ends. The CDR3 has 12 residues. CDR1 is SGHDN, CDR2 FVKESK, per germline. CDR3 protein: CASSQGIYEQYF. Written as DNA, the CDR3 is TGTGCCAGCAGCCAGGGGATCTACGAGCAGTACTTC.

There are a few counts of this clonotype. This chain connects TRBV7-2 to TRBJ2-3, with a possible D match to TRBD2 (6 bases). V lost 7 bases to trimming and J lost 4 bases, with 18 bases between them. The CDR3 covers 15 residues. Germline-derived CDR1 and CDR2 are SGHTA and FQGNSA. This CDR3 reads CASTQWARDADTQYF. The CDR3 DNA sequence: TGTGCCAGCACCCAGTGGGCGCGGGACGCAGATACGCAGTATTTT.

The V and J genes are TRBV2 and TRBJ2-4, with 8 nucleotides matching TRBD1. Germline-derived CDR1 and CDR2 are SNHLY and FYNNEI. The CDR3 totals 13 residues. With V trimmed by 8 bases and J by 6 bases, 6 bases remained unmatched. The CDR3 DNA reads TGTGCCAGCGGACCGGGACAGGCAAACATTCAGTACTTC. Translated, it gives CASGPGQANIQYF.

This clonotype has ten or more counts. V usage is TRBV6-2 or TRBV6-3 and J usage is TRBJ2-1; 9 bases fit TRBD2. The V segment lost 2 bases and the J segment 3 bases; nucleotides outside the gene matches: 2. The CDR3 is 15 residues long. Germline CDR1 MNHEY, CDR2 SVGEGT. This CDR3 reads CASSYRTSDYNEQFF. CDR3 coding DNA: TGTGCCAGCAGTTACCGGACTAGCGACTACAATGAGCAGTTCTTC.

This clonotype was detected a few times. The chain recombines TRBV5-1 with TRBJ2-7, with TRBD2 matching over 13 bases. CDR1 is SGHRS and CDR2 is YFSETQ in the germline V gene. The V segment lost 4 bases and the J segment 10 bases; nucleotides outside the gene matches: 11. The CDR3 runs 15 residues. CDR3 sequence (DNA): TGCGCCAGCAGCCGAGGTGGACTAGCGGGAGACCTACAGTACTTC. Amino acids: CASSRGGLAGDLQYF. The full variable domain, with the rest looked up from reference TRBV5-1 and TRBJ2-7, is KAGVTQTPRYLIKTRGQQVTLSCSPISGHRSVSWYQQTPGQGLQFLFEYFSETQRNKGNFPGRFSGRQFSNSRSEMNVSTLELGDSALYLCASSRGGLAGDLQYFGPGTRLTVT.

This clonotype occurred a few times. This chain links TRBV20-1 with TRBJ2-5; D possibly corresponds to TRBD2 (6 bases). The CDR3 has 13 amino acids. Trimming pared 5 bases from V and 1 base from J, leaving 11 bases between. Germline V lookup: CDR1 DFQATT, CDR2 SNEGSKA (reference sequence). The CDR3 region has the DNA TGCAGTGCTGGGGGGAACCGCCAAGAGACCCAGTACTTC. Its translation: CSAGGNRQETQYF.

The V call is TRBV6-2 or TRBV6-3, the J call TRBJ2-7; 8 nucleotides match TRBD2. Per germline, CDR1 MNHEY and CDR2 SVGEGT. The V and J ends lost 2 bases and 2 bases, in that order; junction bases with no gene match: 11. CDR3 length equals 17 residues. CDR3 DNA sequence: TGTGCCAGCAGTTACCCCAGCGGGGGTCCAAAAACCTACGAGCAGTACTTC. Its translation: CASSYPSGGPKTYEQYF.